This T cell receptor beta chain was sequenced in a study of blood T cell repertoires in COVID-19. Methods used by the authors: Amplification of reference gene primers was used by the study to estimate nucleated cell counts. The repertoire was sequenced with immunoSEQ multiplex PCR; TCRdb's copy has only in-frame clones and lacks some. The DNA was the basis for D and trimming; V, J and clone size are from that table. Altogether 120,000 to 150,000 clones are present, 70% to 90% being singletons, with the ten largest covering more than 1%. Those enrolled, adults aged about 18 to 89 years, came from about two dozen US areas. Sequencing was done on a sample of PBMCs or T cells enriched from blood (not recorded which). The clonotype comes from a woman between 25 and 40 years old with acute COVID-19.

In nucleotides, the CDR3 is TGTGCCAGCAGTGAGACAGGGGAAGGGTGGTATGGCTACACCTTC. It translates to CASSETGEGWYGYTF. This chain joins TRBV27 and TRBJ1-2; 8 nucleotides match TRBD1. The CDR3 is 15 residues long. The germline gives CDR1 MNHEY, CDR2 SMNVEV (reference sequence). V gave up 5 bases and J gave up 5 bases; unmatched junction bases: 10.